The sequence of this T cell receptor (beta chain) was determined in a study of blood T cell repertoires in COVID-19. The assay was immunoSEQ multiplex PCR, and TCRdb's table has in-frame clones only and misses some. Of some 100,000 clones listed, approximately 86% are singletons. The CDR3 covers 14 residues. Germline V gene sequence: CDR1 LGHNA, CDR2 YNFKEQ. The trim removed 0 bases at V and 8 bases at J, leaving 3 bases unmatched. The source is a woman aged 55-70 years with acute or convalescent COVID-19. The chain has TRBV4-2 and TRBJ1-4; TRBD1 aligns across 7 bases. The source material was peripheral blood. The CDR3 coding sequence is TGTGCCAGCAGCCAAGATCTGGACAGGGAAAAACTGTTTTTT. The encoded protein is CASSQDLDREKLFF.